The clone carrying this T cell receptor beta chain was seen only once. This CDR3 spans 14 amino acids. The V gene lost 4 bases and the J gene lost 3 bases, with 10 bases spanning the gap. Per germline, CDR1 SNHLY and CDR2 FYNNEI. Clones were read by immunoSEQ multiplex PCR, and TCRdb kept only the in-frame ones, dropping some. The table has about 230,000 clones, about 82% seen once; the top ten hold 5% to 6.5%. This specimen comes from a study of blood T cell repertoires in COVID-19. Whole-study context: From the United States, Italy and Spain came samples of acute and convalescent COVID-19.

Sequenced input: peripheral blood. The source of this sequence is a man in his forties or fifties with COVID-19, enrolled during active disease. The chain links TRBV2 to TRBJ1-3; D is unresolved. The DNA for the CDR3 is TGTGCCAGCAGTGCGGTACCAAATGGAAACACCATATATTTT. It codes for CASSAVPNGNTIYF. The entire variable domain, with the rest obtained from reference TRBV2 and TRBJ1-3, is as follows: EPEVTQTPSHQVTQMGQEVILRCVPISNHLYFYWYRQILGQKVEFLVSFYNNEISEKSEIFDDQFSVERPDGSNFTLKIRSTKLEDSAMYFCASSAVPNGNTIYFGEGSWLTVV.